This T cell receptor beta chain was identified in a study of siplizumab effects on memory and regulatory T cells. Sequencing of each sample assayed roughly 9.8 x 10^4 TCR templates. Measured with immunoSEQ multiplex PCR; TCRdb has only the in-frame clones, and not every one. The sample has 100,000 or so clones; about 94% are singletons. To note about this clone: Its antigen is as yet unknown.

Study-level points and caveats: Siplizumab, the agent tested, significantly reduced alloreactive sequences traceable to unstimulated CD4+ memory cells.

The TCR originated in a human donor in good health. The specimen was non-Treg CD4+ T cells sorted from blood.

CDR3 nucleotide sequence: TGTGCCAGTAGCCTGGGGGACACTGAAGCTTTCTTT. Protein product: CASSLGDTEAFF. The rearrangement links TRBV19 to TRBJ1-1; possibly TRBD1 for D (5 bases). Germline V lookup: CDR1 LNHDA, CDR2 SQIVND (reference sequence). The ends were cut back, 6 bases at V and 3 bases at J, with 8 bases in the middle. CDR3 length equals 12 residues.